This TCR beta chain was documented in a study of blood T cell repertoires in COVID-19. Study as a whole: The samples span acute and convalescent COVID-19 from the United States, Italy and Spain. In each case, the material was cDNA or gDNA derived from T cells, B-cell-depleted T cells, or PBMCs.

One Seattle source followed patients from active infection through their disease course. The CDR3 runs 13 residues. The V end lost 5 bases, the J end lost 9 bases, and 14 bases lay between the germline ends. In the original analysis: Estimation of nucleated cell counts relied on the amplification of reference gene primers. Assay used: immunoSEQ multiplex PCR; TCRdb lists only in-frame clones, some missing. The V and J calls and the clone size are those of that table, but D and trimming were determined from the DNA. The repertoire consists of 300,000 to 350,000 clones, with 75% to 90% occurring once and the leading ten covering about 6%.

This receptor was taken from a woman in her fifties or sixties with COVID-19, enrolled during active disease. This chain connects TRBV12-3 or TRBV12-4 to TRBJ2-1, with D unclear. Sample: peripheral blood. The CDR3 bases are TGTGCCAGCAGTATCTACGGTATCGGTGAGCAGTTCTTC. Translating it yields CASSIYGIGEQFF.